This T cell receptor (beta chain) was obtained from a study of blood T cell repertoires in COVID-19. Study-level background: Acute and convalescent COVID-19 specimens originated in the United States, Italy and Spain. Nucleic acid was either cDNA or gDNA, and it came from T cells, B-cell-depleted T cells, or PBMCs.

Original data processing: Reference gene primers were amplified, and this amplification served to estimate nucleated cell counts. Assay used: immunoSEQ multiplex PCR; TCRdb lists only in-frame clones, some missing. V, J and clone size were drawn from that table, and D and trimming were deduced from the DNA. Of 250,000 to 300,000 clones detected, around 78% appear once; the ten largest clones hold 3.5% to 5.5%. V shed 6 bases and J 5 bases; nucleotides not matched to a gene: 5. Per the germline V gene, CDR1 is LGHDT and CDR2 is YNNKEL (reference sequence). The CDR3 has 14 residues. Sequenced sample: peripheral blood. The V gene is TRBV3-1 (or the pseudogene TRBV3-2), the J gene TRBJ2-5, with 11 bases matching TRBD2. This receptor was identified in a man aged 55 to 70 who had recovered from COVID-19. In DNA, the CDR3 is TGTGCCAGCAGTCGACTAGCGGGACTTGAGACCCAGTACTTC. Protein: CASSRLAGLETQYF.